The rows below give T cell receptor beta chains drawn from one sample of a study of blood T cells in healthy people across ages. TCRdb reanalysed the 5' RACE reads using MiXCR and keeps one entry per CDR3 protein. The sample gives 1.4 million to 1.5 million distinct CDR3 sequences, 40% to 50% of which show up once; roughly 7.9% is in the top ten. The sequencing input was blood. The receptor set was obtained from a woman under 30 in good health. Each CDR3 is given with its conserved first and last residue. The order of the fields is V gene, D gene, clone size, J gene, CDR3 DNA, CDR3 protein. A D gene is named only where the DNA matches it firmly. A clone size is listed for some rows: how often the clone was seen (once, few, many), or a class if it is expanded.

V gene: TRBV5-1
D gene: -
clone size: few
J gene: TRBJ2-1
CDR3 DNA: TGCGCCAGCAGCTTGGAAGTCAGACTCAATGAGCAGTTCTTC
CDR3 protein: CASSLEVRLNEQFF

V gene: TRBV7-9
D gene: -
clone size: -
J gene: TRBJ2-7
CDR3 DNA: TGTGCCAGCAGCTCCACGAGACGCGGCTACTACGAGCAGTACTTC
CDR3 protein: CASSSTRRGYYEQYF

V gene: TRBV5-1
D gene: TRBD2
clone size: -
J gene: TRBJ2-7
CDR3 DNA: TGCGCCACCTCGAGTGGACTAGCGGGATACAATGAGCAGTACTTC
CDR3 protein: CATSSGLAGYNEQYF

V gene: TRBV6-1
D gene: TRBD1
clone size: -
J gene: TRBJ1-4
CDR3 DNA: TGTGCCAGCAGCAAGGAGCCCCTGACAGGGAGGGGGTTATGGAATGAAAAACTGTTTTTT
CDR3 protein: CASSKEPLTGRGLWNEKLFF

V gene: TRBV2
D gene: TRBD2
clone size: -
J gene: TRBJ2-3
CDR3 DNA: TGTGCCAGCAGCGGGACTAGCGGGGGGGAAAGCACAGATACGCAGTATTTT
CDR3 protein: CASSGTSGGESTDTQYF

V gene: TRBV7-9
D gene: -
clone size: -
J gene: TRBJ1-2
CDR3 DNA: TGTGCCAGCAGCTTGTGGGACTCAAGTAACTATGGCTACACCTTC
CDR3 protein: CASSLWDSSNYGYTF

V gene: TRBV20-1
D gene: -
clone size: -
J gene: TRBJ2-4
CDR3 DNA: TGCAGTGCTAGAGCGAGCTACAGGGAACTAGCCAAAAACATTCAGTACTTC
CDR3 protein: CSARASYRELAKNIQYF

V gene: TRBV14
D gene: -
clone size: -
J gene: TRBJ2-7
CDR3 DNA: TGTGCCAGCAGCCAAGCACAGAATAGCTACGAGCAGTACTTC
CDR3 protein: CASSQAQNSYEQYF

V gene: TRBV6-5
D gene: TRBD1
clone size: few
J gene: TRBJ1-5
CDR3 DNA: TGTGCCAGCAGTTATTCGACAGGGGCCAATCAGCCCCAGCATTTT
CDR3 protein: CASSYSTGANQPQHF

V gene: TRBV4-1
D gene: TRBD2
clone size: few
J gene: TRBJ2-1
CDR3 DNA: TGCGCCAGCAACCCGCTTAGCGGGCTTCTATACAATGAGCAGTTCTTC
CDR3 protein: CASNPLSGLLYNEQFF

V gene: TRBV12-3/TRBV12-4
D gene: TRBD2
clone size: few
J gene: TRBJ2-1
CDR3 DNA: TGTGCCAGCAGTCTCAGGACTAGCGGGGCCAATGAGCAGTTCTTC
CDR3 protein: CASSLRTSGANEQFF

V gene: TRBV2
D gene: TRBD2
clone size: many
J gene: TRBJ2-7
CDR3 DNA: TGTGCCAGCAGAGCGGGGGTTGGAGCCTACGAGCAGTACTTC
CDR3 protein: CASRAGVGAYEQYF

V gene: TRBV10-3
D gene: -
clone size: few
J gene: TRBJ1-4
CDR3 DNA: TGTGCCATCAGAGGAGGGAATAATGAAAAACTGTTTTTT
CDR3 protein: CAIRGGNNEKLFF

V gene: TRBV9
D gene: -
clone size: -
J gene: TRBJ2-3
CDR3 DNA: TGTGCCAGCAGCGGACCACGGGGCACAGATACGCAGTATTTT
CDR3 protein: CASSGPRGTDTQYF

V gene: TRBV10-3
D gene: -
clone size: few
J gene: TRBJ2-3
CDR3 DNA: TGTGCCATCAGCAGTACAGGGCCGCAGTATTTT
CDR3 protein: CAISSTGPQYF

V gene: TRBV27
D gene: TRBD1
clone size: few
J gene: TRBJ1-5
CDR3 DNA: TGTGCCAGCAGTCCGGACAGGGTAAGGCAGCCCCAGCATTTT
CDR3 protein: CASSPDRVRQPQHF

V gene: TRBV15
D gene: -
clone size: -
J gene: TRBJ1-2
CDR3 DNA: TGTGCCACCAGCAGATCCCGGACAGACCTTAACTATGGCTACACCTTC
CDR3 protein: CATSRSRTDLNYGYTF

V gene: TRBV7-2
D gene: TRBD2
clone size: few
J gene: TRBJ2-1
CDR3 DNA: TGTGCCAGCAGCTTAGGGGGACTAGGTTTGGATGAGCAGTTCTTC
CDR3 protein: CASSLGGLGLDEQFF

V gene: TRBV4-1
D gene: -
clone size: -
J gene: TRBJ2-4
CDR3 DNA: TGCGCCAGCAGCCAGGCTAATTCCAACATTCAGTACTTC
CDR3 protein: CASSQANSNIQYF

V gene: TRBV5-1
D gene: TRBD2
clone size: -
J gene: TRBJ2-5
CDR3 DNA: TGCGCCAGCAGCCTCAGGACTCGCGGGAGCGGAAGGGAAGAGACCCAGTACTTC
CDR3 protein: CASSLRTRGSGREETQYF

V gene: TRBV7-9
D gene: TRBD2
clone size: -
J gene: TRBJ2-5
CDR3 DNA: TGTGCCAGCAGCCCCCGACTAGCGGAAAACAATGAGCAGTACTTC
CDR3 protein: CASSPRLAENNEQYF

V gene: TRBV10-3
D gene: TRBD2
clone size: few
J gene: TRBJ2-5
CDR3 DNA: TGTGCCATCCGATACTCCGGGACTAGCGGAGAGACCCAGTACTTC
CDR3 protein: CAIRYSGTSGETQYF

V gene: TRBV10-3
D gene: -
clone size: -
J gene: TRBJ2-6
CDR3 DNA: TGTGCCATCAGGACGCCTTTTGCCGGGGCCAACGTCCTGACTTTC
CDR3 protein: CAIRTPFAGANVLTF

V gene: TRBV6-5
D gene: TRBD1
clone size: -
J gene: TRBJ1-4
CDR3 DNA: TGTGCCAGCAGATTACAACTGACAGGGAGTGTCACTAATGAAAAACTGTTTTTT
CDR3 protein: CASRLQLTGSVTNEKLFF

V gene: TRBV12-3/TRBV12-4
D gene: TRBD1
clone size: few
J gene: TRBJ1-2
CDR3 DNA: TGTGCCAGCAGCCGTATAGGGACAGCCCCTTATGGCTACACCTTC
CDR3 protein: CASSRIGTAPYGYTF

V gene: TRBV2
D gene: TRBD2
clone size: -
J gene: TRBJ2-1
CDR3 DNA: TGTGCCAGCAGTGAAGATCTAGCGGGGGGCGCTGAGCAGTTCTTC
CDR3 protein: CASSEDLAGGAEQFF